A selection of T cell receptor beta chains follows, all from one sample in a study of PD-L1 blockade in urothelial cancer. The data were produced by immunoSEQ multiplex PCR, yet TCRdb's version contains in-frame clones alone and is incomplete. The sample yields under 120,000 clones, approximately 86% seen once. The sequencing here drew on PBMCs, taken around atezolizumab (anti-PD-L1) treatment. Receptors originate from a man aged 45-60 years with urothelial cancer. CDR3s include the opening cysteine and the closing phenylalanine or tryptophan. A D gene is named only where the DNA matches it firmly. Not every row has a clone size; where given, it reads once, few, many or a size class.

abundance,d_gene,v_gene,j_gene,CDR3nt,CDR3aa
-,-,TRBV5-4,TRBJ2-2,TGTGCCAGCAGCCAGATTTTGTCGCGAGCGGCCGGGGAGCTGTTTTTT,CASSQILSRAAGELFF
-,-,TRBV20-1,TRBJ2-1,TGCAGTGCTAACTATTATGAGCAGTTCTTC,CSANYYEQFF
-,-,TRBV18,TRBJ1-4,TGTGCCAGCTCACCTCGGCAGGGTCATGAAAAACTGTTTTTT,CASSPRQGHEKLFF
-,-,TRBV7-7,TRBJ2-1,TGTGCTAGCAGCTTAGGGCCAGGCCTCTACAATGAGCAGTTCTTC,CASSLGPGLYNEQFF
-,-,TRBV7-9,TRBJ2-7,TGTGCCAGCAGCCACAGGGATAGAGAGCAGTACTTC,CASSHRDREQYF
-,TRBD2,TRBV7-2,TRBJ2-3,TGTGCCAGCAGTCACGGACTAGCGGGAGTAGATACGCAGTATTTT,CASSHGLAGVDTQYF
-,-,TRBV19,TRBJ1-1,TGTGCCAGTAGTATAGAAGGTGGGAGGGCTCCAGCTTTCTTT,CASSIEGGRAPAFF
-,TRBD1,TRBV6-4,TRBJ2-2,TGTGCCAGCAGTTCGACAGGGTTCGTCGGGGAGCTGTTTTTT,CASSSTGFVGELFF
-,TRBD1,TRBV5-4,TRBJ1-1,TGTGCCAGCAGCCCAGCGACAGGGTTAGCTGAAGCTTTCTTT,CASSPATGLAEAFF
-,-,TRBV7-9,TRBJ1-5,TGTGCCAGCAGCTTAGGGGAGACTAGCAATCAGCCCCAGCATTTT,CASSLGETSNQPQHF
-,TRBD1,TRBV19,TRBJ1-5,TGTGCCAGTAGTTTGCAGGGGGCTCAGATAAATCAGCCCCAGCATTTT,CASSLQGAQINQPQHF
-,-,TRBV15,TRBJ1-5,TGTGCCACCAGCAGAGCCCGACAACATAATCAGCCCCAGCATTTT,CATSRARQHNQPQHF
-,TRBD1,TRBV6-6,TRBJ2-1,TGTGCCAGCAGTTACAAAAGACAGGGGGGCTACAATGAGCAGTTCTTC,CASSYKRQGGYNEQFF
once,TRBD1,TRBV6-5,TRBJ2-7,TGTGCCAGCAGTTATGGGGTTGGACAGGAAAGATACGAGCAGTACTTC,CASSYGVGQERYEQYF
-,-,TRBV9,TRBJ2-7,TGTGCCAGCAGCGACCGAGCGGGTGGCGAGCAGTACTTC,CASSDRAGGEQYF
-,TRBD2,TRBV25-1,TRBJ2-3,TGTGCCAGCAGTGATCAAGCGGGAGTCACAGATACGCAGTATTTT,CASSDQAGVTDTQYF
-,TRBD2,TRBV30,TRBJ2-1,TGTGCCTGGGATAGAGCGGGAGTTTCGAATGAGCAGTTCTTC,CAWDRAGVSNEQFF
-,-,TRBV19,TRBJ2-7,TGTGCCAGTAGTATAGGCCCAGCGGGCTCCTACGAGCAGTACTTC,CASSIGPAGSYEQYF
-,TRBD1,TRBV9,TRBJ1-6,TGTGCCAGCAGCCCATCCGCAGGGGGCTGGTCACCCCTCCACTTT,CASSPSAGGWSPLHF
few,TRBD1,TRBV27,TRBJ2-2,TGTGCCAGCAGTCTGGACAGGAGAGACACCGGGGAGCTGTTTTTT,CASSLDRRDTGELFF
once,-,TRBV5-4,TRBJ2-7,TGTGCCAGCAGCCCCGGACAGAATTACTACGAGCAGTACTTC,CASSPGQNYYEQYF
once,-,TRBV6-6,TRBJ1-5,TGTGCCGGGGCAGGGGCAAGCAATCAGCCCCAGCATTTT,CAGAGASNQPQHF
once,TRBD1,TRBV11-1,TRBJ1-2,TGTGCCAGCAGCACGGACAGGGGCCGATATGGCTACACCTTC,CASSTDRGRYGYTF